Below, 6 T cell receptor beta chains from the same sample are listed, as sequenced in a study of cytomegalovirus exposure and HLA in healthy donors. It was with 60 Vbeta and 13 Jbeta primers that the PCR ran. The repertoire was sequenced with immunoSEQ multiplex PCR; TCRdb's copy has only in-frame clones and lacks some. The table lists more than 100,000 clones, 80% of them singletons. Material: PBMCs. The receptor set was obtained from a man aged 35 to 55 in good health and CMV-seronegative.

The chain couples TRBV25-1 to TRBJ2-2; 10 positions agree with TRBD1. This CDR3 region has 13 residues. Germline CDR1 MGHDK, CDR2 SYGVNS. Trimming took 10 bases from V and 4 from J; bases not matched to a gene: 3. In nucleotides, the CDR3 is TGTGCCACCCGGACAGGGGGCACCGGGGAGCTGTTTTTT. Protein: CATRTGGTGELFF.

The DNA of the CDR3 is TGCGCCAGCAGCCAGCCGGACGGAGGCTCACCCCTCCACTTT. Amino acid sequence: CASSQPDGGSPLHF. The rearrangement joins TRBV4-1 to TRBJ1-6; D gene ambiguous. Trimming cost V 3 bases and J 10 bases, with 13 bases left between them. Germline V gene lookup returns CDR1 MGHRA and CDR2 YSYEKL. The CDR3 spans 14 residues.

CDR3 in DNA: TGTGCCAGCAGCCCACTAGGAGGGGTCAGACCCGGGGGTGAGCAGTTCTTC. Translation gives CASSPLGGVRPGGEQFF. This chain connects TRBV7-6 to TRBJ2-1, with a weak D call TRBD2 (6 bases). Trimming shortened V by 5 bases and J by 9 bases, and 26 bases separated the two germline ends. The CDR3 runs to 17 residues. CDR1 and CDR2 from the germline V gene are SGHVS and FNYEAQ.

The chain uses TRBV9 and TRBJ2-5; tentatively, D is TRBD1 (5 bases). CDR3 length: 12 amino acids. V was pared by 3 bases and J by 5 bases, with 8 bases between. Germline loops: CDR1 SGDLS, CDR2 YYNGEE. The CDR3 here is CASSAGYETQYF. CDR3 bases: TGTGCCAGCAGCGCAGGGTACGAGACCCAGTACTTC.

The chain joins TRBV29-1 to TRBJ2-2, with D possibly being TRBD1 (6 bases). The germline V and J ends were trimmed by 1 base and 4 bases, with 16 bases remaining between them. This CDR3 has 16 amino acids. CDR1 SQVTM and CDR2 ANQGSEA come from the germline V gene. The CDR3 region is CSVEGDKGVRTGELFF. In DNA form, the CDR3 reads TGCAGCGTTGAAGGGGACAAGGGGGTACGCACCGGGGAGCTGTTTTTT.

CDR3 sequence (DNA): TGTGCCAGCAGTTCCCCCGGCGGGGGTGACTACGAGCAGTACTTC. This encodes CASSSPGGGDYEQYF. The chain links TRBV28 to TRBJ2-7; 7 nucleotides match TRBD2. The V gene end was trimmed by 4 bases and the J gene end by 3 bases; junction bases not matched to a gene: 9. Germline CDR1 is MDHEN and CDR2 is SYDVKM. The length of the CDR3 is 15 residues.